This T cell receptor beta chain was sequenced during a study of blood T cell repertoires in COVID-19. The CDR3 is 14 amino acids. Germline CDR1 is SEHNR and CDR2 is FQNEAQ (reference sequence). Trimming removed 5 bases at V and 0 bases at J, with 8 bases between. Clones were sequenced by immunoSEQ multiplex PCR, and TCRdb holds only the in-frame ones, with some missing. The profile covers about 140,000 clones, with 84% appearing a single time and under 5.5% taken by the ten largest. Sequenced sample: PBMCs or T cells enriched from blood (not recorded which). The rearrangement joins TRBV7-9 to TRBJ1-5, with D perhaps matching TRBD1 (5 bases). The origin of this receptor is a man aged 35-49 years with acute COVID-19. CDR3 in DNA: TGTGCCAGCAGCGACAGCTATAGCAATCAGCCCCAGCATTTT. Protein: CASSDSYSNQPQHF.